This T cell receptor beta chain was observed in a study of blood T cells in healthy people across ages. The study's findings and limits: TCR beta diversity correlated strongly with naive T cell percentage. Among long-lived donors, naive CD4+ cells were more numerous and diversity higher than in aged donors.

Only a few counts were recorded for this clonotype. Its antigen is not known. The ends were cut back, 4 bases at V and 8 bases at J, with 14 bases in the middle. CDR1 SQVTM and CDR2 ANQGSEA come from the germline V gene. This CDR3 is built from 13 residues. PCR was performed a second time for about 7 to 12 cycles using a sample-barcoded 5' primer and a J-beta primer mix. Any given sample supplied a minimum of 2.5 million CDR3-containing paired-end reads. MiXCR, applied by TCRdb to the 5' RACE reads, yields one record per CDR3 protein. The table records around 1,000,000 distinct CDR3 sequences, roughly a quarter of them present only once. This sample was shared with a second study, whose subject was T cells of mothers and their children. As reported in that work: Per 15 ul, 1.5 ug of RNA was used, with all extracted RNA going into cDNA synthesis.

The source of this sequence is a girl aged 2-10 years in good health. Material for sequencing was blood. The chain couples TRBV29-1 to TRBJ2-2; D remains ambiguous. In nucleotides, the CDR3 is TGCAGCGTTGTAGAGACTTCCCGAGGGGAGCTGTTTTTT. Translation: CSVVETSRGELFF.